Here is one TCR beta chain with its context. Its antigen is undetermined. The data derive from a study of T-cell reconstitution after alpha-beta-depleted transplantation in children. J gave up 0 bases and V 0 bases, and 3 bases lay outside the gene matches. This CDR3 region has 15 residues. From germline, CDR1 is GTSNPN and CDR2 SVGIG (reference sequence). Whole-study findings and limits: The authors attributed T-cell counts and diversity one year after transplant mostly to newly produced T cells.

Unique molecular identifiers were built into the TCRbeta library. TCRdb reprocessed the PCR reads with MiXCR, giving one entry per CDR3 protein. The sample consists of more than 400,000 distinct CDR3 sequences, over 9.5% of them appearing once. V is TRBV30 and J is TRBJ2-3; 7 nucleotides align to TRBD2. The TCR comes from a female patient between 2 and 15 years old who had a stem cell transplant for aplastic anemia, so the T cells may come from the graft donor. Here the sequenced sample was PBMCs, mostly from graft donor cells, taken 180 days after TCRalphabeta/CD19-depleted stem cell transplant. CDR3 nucleotide sequence: TGTGCCTGGAGTGTTAATAGCGGGAGCACAGATACGCAGTATTTT. Residues: CAWSVNSGSTDTQYF.